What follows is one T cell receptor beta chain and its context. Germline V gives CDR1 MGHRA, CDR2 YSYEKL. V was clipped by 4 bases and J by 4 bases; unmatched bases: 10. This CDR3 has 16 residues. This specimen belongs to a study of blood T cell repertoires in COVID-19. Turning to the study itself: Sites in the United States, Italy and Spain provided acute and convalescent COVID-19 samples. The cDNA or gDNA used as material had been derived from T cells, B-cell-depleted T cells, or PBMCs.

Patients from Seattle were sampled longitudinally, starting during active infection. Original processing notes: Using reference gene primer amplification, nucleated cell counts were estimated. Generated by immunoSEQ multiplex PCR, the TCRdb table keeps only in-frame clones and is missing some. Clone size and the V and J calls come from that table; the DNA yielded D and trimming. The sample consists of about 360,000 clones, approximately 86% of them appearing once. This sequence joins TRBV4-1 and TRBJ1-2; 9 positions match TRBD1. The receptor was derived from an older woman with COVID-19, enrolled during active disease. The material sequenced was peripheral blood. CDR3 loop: CASSPGQGPTGYGYTF. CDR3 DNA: TGCGCCAGCAGCCCTGGACAGGGGCCTACGGGCTATGGCTACACCTTC.